A selection of T cell receptor beta chains follows, all from one sample in a study of blood T cell repertoires in COVID-19. Profiling relied on immunoSEQ multiplex PCR, and the TCRdb table lists in-frame clones only, not all of them. The repertoire consists of more than 200,000 clones, with approximately 84% occurring once and the leading ten covering around 6.5%. The material sequenced was peripheral blood. Receptors originate from a man at least 80 years old with acute or convalescent COVID-19. Each CDR3 is given with its conserved first and last residue. A D gene is named only where the DNA matches it firmly. The listing skips clone size in some rows; elsewhere it reads once, few, many or a size class.

size: -
D: -
length: 14
V: TRBV5-1
J: TRBJ2-1
CDR3: CASSLREFYNEQFF
DNA: TGCGCCAGCAGCTTACGGGAATTTTACAATGAGCAGTTCTTC

size: -
D: -
length: 16
V: TRBV5-1
J: TRBJ1-6
CDR3: CASSPREGSYNSPLHF
DNA: TGCGCCAGCAGCCCACGGGAGGGCTCCTATAATTCACCCCTCCACTTT

size: once
D: TRBD1
length: 13
V: TRBV29-1
J: TRBJ2-1
CDR3: CSVPGQGLHEQFF
DNA: TGCAGCGTTCCGGGACAGGGGTTACATGAGCAGTTCTTC

size: once
D: -
length: 14
V: TRBV30
J: TRBJ1-6
CDR3: CAWNLGGLDPPLHF
DNA: TGTGCCTGGAACTTGGGGGGTCTAGATCCACCCCTCCACTTT

size: -
D: -
length: 12
V: TRBV7-2
J: TRBJ1-2
CDR3: CASSPRIDGYTF
DNA: TGTGCCAGCAGCCCGCGTATAGATGGCTACACCTTC

size: -
D: -
length: 17
V: TRBV7-2
J: TRBJ1-5
CDR3: CASSLGAGAGGNQPQHF
DNA: TGTGCCAGCAGCTTAGGGGCGGGGGCAGGGGGCAATCAGCCCCAGCATTTT

size: -
D: -
length: 13
V: TRBV28
J: TRBJ1-2
CDR3: CASSLDSLEGYTF
DNA: TGTGCCAGCAGTTTGGACAGCCTGGAAGGCTACACCTTC

size: -
D: TRBD1
length: 14
V: TRBV6-2/TRBV6-3
J: TRBJ2-7
CDR3: CASSSGQNPYEQYF
DNA: TGTGCCAGCAGTTCGGGACAGAATCCCTACGAGCAGTACTTC

size: few
D: TRBD1
length: 16
V: TRBV19
J: TRBJ1-2
CDR3: CASTSGGTAANYGYTF
DNA: TGTGCCAGTACCTCCGGCGGGACAGCAGCTAACTATGGCTACACCTTC

size: once
D: TRBD2
length: 17
V: TRBV10-3
J: TRBJ2-1
CDR3: CAISESQGLAGVNEQFF
DNA: TGTGCCATCAGTGAGTCTCAGGGTTTAGCGGGAGTTAATGAGCAGTTCTTC

size: -
D: -
length: 14
V: TRBV10-3
J: TRBJ2-1
CDR3: CAISGLSSYNEQFF
DNA: TGTGCCATCAGTGGACTAAGCTCCTACAATGAGCAGTTCTTC

size: -
D: -
length: 15
V: TRBV18
J: TRBJ2-2
CDR3: CASSPPRFFAGELFF
DNA: TGTGCCAGCTCACCACCGAGATTCTTCGCCGGGGAGCTGTTTTTT

size: -
D: -
length: 15
V: TRBV5-1
J: TRBJ2-3
CDR3: CASSPRGQNTDTQYF
DNA: TGCGCCAGCAGCCCGCGCGGGCAAAACACAGATACGCAGTATTTT

size: -
D: TRBD1
length: 15
V: TRBV19
J: TRBJ1-5
CDR3: CASKADRVRNQPQHF
DNA: TGTGCCAGTAAAGCGGACAGGGTGAGGAATCAGCCCCAGCATTTT

size: -
D: -
length: 15
V: TRBV29-1
J: TRBJ2-1
CDR3: CSAPERAGMNNEQFF
DNA: TGCAGCGCCCCCGAGCGGGCCGGAATGAACAATGAGCAGTTCTTC

size: -
D: -
length: 11
V: TRBV20-1
J: TRBJ1-2
CDR3: CSANNPYGYTF
DNA: TGCAGTGCTAATAATCCCTATGGCTACACCTTC

size: -
D: TRBD2
length: 18
V: TRBV19
J: TRBJ2-4
CDR3: CASSGTSGSRGAKNIQYF
DNA: TGTGCCAGTAGTGGGACTAGCGGGAGTAGGGGGGCCAAAAACATTCAGTACTTC

size: -
D: -
length: 16
V: TRBV7-6
J: TRBJ2-3
CDR3: CASSLGAGRVTDTQYF
DNA: TGTGCCAGCAGCTTAGGGGCGGGAAGGGTCACAGATACGCAGTATTTT

size: -
D: TRBD1
length: 13
V: TRBV6-5
J: TRBJ1-3
CDR3: CASSRTGGNTIYF
DNA: TGTGCCAGCAGTCGGACAGGGGGAAACACCATATATTTT

size: -
D: -
length: 13
V: TRBV9
J: TRBJ1-6
CDR3: CASSGPAQSPLHF
DNA: TGTGCCAGCAGCGGCCCTGCACAGTCACCCCTCCACTTT

size: -
D: TRBD2
length: 15
V: TRBV30
J: TRBJ2-3
CDR3: CAWSVWGGRTDTQYF
DNA: TGTGCCTGGAGTGTCTGGGGGGGAAGGACAGATACGCAGTATTTT